This is a list of T cell receptor beta chains from one sample in a study of OX40 agonist ivuxolimab in advanced cancers. Method: immunoSEQ multiplex PCR; TCRdb's copy keeps in-frame clones and lacks some. The data contain under 75,000 clones, about 81% of them seen just once; the ten biggest clones take up less than 1.2%. The input for sequencing was CD4+ or CD8+ T cells sorted from blood, taken in a trial of the OX40 agonist ivuxolimab. These receptors all stem from an adult with an advanced solid tumor such as melanoma, head and neck, liver or kidney cancer. Both conserved end residues are part of each CDR3. A D gene is named only where the DNA matches it firmly.

TRBD2	17	TRBV14	TRBJ2-3	CASSQLAGVTSTDTQYF	TGTGCCAGCAGCCAACTAGCGGGGGTGACTAGCACAGATACGCAGTATTTT
NA	14	TRBV7-8	TRBJ1-1	CASSLSRVDTEAFF	TGTGCCAGCAGCTTAAGCAGGGTAGACACTGAAGCTTTCTTT
TRBD1	14	TRBV6-6	TRBJ1-2	CASSYGGQRYGYTF	TGTGCCAGCAGTTACGGGGGACAGCGATATGGCTACACCTTC
NA	14	TRBV15	TRBJ2-1	CATTHGGRAGEQFF	TGTGCCACCACTCACGGGGGGCGAGCGGGTGAGCAGTTCTTC
TRBD1	14	TRBV29-1	TRBJ1-2	CSVATGQGIYGYTF	TGCAGCGTTGCGACCGGACAGGGGATCTATGGCTACACCTTC
NA	13	TRBV27	TRBJ1-2	CASTWDRNYGYTF	TGTGCCAGCACTTGGGACCGAAACTATGGCTACACCTTC
NA	14	TRBV23-1	TRBJ2-7	CASRLLKGSYEQYF	TGCGCCAGCAGATTATTAAAGGGTTCCTACGAGCAGTACTTC
TRBD2	15	TRBV7-3	TRBJ2-1	CASSPTTSGNNEQFF	TGTGCCAGCAGCCCCACTACTAGCGGAAACAATGAGCAGTTCTTC
NA	13	TRBV6-5	TRBJ1-1	CASSPLIDTEAFF	TGTGCCAGCAGTCCTTTGATAGACACTGAAGCTTTCTTT
NA	17	TRBV19	TRBJ2-1	CASRTGRGATPYNEQFF	TGTGCCAGTAGAACGGGCAGGGGGGCGACACCCTACAATGAGCAGTTCTTC
TRBD2	15	TRBV11-2	TRBJ2-7	CASSSTSGRRGEQYF	TGTGCCAGCAGCTCCACTAGCGGGAGGCGGGGTGAGCAGTACTTC
NA	15	TRBV2	TRBJ2-7	CASSDQGGGFYEQYF	TGTGCCAGCAGTGATCAGGGAGGGGGCTTCTACGAGCAGTACTTC
NA	16	TRBV5-1	TRBJ2-6	CASSSSGGSGANVLTF	TGCGCCAGCAGCTCATCGGGCGGGTCTGGGGCCAACGTCCTGACTTTC
NA	14	TRBV4-1	TRBJ1-2	CASSYPGNRADYTF	TGCGCCAGCAGCTATCCGGGTAACAGGGCGGACTACACCTTC